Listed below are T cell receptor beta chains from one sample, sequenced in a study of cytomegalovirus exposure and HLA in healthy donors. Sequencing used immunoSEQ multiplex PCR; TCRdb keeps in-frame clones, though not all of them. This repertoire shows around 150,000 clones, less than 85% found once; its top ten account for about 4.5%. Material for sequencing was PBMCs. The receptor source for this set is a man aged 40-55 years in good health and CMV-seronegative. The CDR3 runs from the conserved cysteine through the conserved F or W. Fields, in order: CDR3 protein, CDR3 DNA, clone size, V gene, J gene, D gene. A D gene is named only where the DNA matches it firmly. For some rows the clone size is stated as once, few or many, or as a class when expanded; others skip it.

CASSLRTDSYEQYF	TGTGCTAGCAGCTTGAGGACAGACTCCTACGAGCAGTACTTC	NA	TRBV7-7	TRBJ2-7	NA
CASRSRGDEQFF	TGTGCCAGCAGGAGTCGCGGCGATGAGCAGTTCTTC	NA	TRBV28	TRBJ2-1	NA
CASSANTGQAYEQYF	TGTGCCAGCAGCGCCAACACTGGACAAGCCTACGAGCAGTACTTC	NA	TRBV9	TRBJ2-7	NA
CASGGANYGYTF	TGCGCCAGCGGGGGGGCTAACTATGGCTACACCTTC	NA	TRBV10-2	TRBJ1-2	NA
CASRTSPRVSTDTQYF	TGCGCCAGCAGAACCTCCCCCAGGGTGAGCACAGATACGCAGTATTTT	NA	TRBV5-1	TRBJ2-3	NA
CASSPGGEQYF	TGTGCCAGCAGCCCGGGGGGAGAGCAGTACTTC	NA	TRBV14	TRBJ2-7	TRBD2
CATRPLFGEYSPLHF	TGTGCCACCAGGCCGCTGTTCGGGGAGTATTCACCCCTCCACTTT	NA	TRBV15	TRBJ1-6	NA
CASSSEAGNTEAFF	TGTGCCAGCAGCTCGGAAGCAGGGAACACTGAAGCTTTCTTT	NA	TRBV13	TRBJ1-1	NA
CASSRYIGSQPQHF	TGTGCCAGCAGCCGCTATATTGGGAGTCAGCCCCAGCATTTT	NA	TRBV4-2	TRBJ1-5	NA
CATSRESGGEETQYF	TGTGCCACCAGCAGAGAATCAGGGGGCGAGGAGACCCAGTACTTC	NA	TRBV15	TRBJ2-5	TRBD1
CASSYTNSGNTIYF	TGTGCCAGCAGTTACACTAACTCTGGAAACACCATATATTTT	once	TRBV6-5	TRBJ1-3	NA
CAISGGQTNTGELFF	TGTGCCATCAGTGGAGGACAGACAAACACCGGGGAGCTGTTTTTT	NA	TRBV10-3	TRBJ2-2	NA
CASSYTSEEVVETQYF	TGTGCCAGCAGCTATACTAGCGAGGAGGTAGTAGAGACCCAGTACTTC	NA	TRBV7-9	TRBJ2-5	TRBD2
CASSYQGRGDYGYTF	TGTGCCAGCAGTTACCAAGGACGGGGGGACTATGGCTACACCTTC	few	TRBV6-5	TRBJ1-2	NA
CASSPLTGGRETQYF	TGTGCCAGCAGTCCCTTGACAGGGGGGAGGGAGACCCAGTACTTC	NA	TRBV25-1	TRBJ2-5	TRBD1
CASSLQGSYEQYF	TGCGCCAGCAGCCTCCAGGGCTCCTACGAGCAGTACTTC	NA	TRBV4-3	TRBJ2-7	NA
CASSSRTSGGYNEQFF	TGTGCCAGCAGCTCCCGAACTAGCGGGGGTTACAATGAGCAGTTCTTC	NA	TRBV5-6	TRBJ2-1	TRBD2
CAWTRGGSEAFF	TGTGCCTGGACCCGAGGGGGTTCTGAAGCTTTCTTT	NA	TRBV30	TRBJ1-1	NA
CASSFSPTGPAVVSPLHF	TGTGCCAGCAGCTTCTCCCCGACAGGCCCCGCAGTCGTTTCACCCCTCCACTTT	few	TRBV11-2	TRBJ1-6	NA
CASRPQTGGAAPLHF	TGCGCCAGCAGGCCCCAGACAGGGGGCGCGGCACCCCTCCACTTT	NA	TRBV5-1	TRBJ1-6	TRBD1
CASRTGTSGGGETQYF	TGCGCCAGCAGGACCGGGACTAGCGGGGGAGGCGAGACCCAGTACTTC	NA	TRBV5-1	TRBJ2-5	TRBD2
CASILDSGGGNEQFF	TGTGCCAGCATCCTAGATTCAGGGGGCGGCAATGAGCAGTTCTTC	NA	TRBV5-6	TRBJ2-1	TRBD1
CASSEPETQYF	TGTGCCAGCAGTGAACCGGAGACCCAGTACTTC	NA	TRBV6-1	TRBJ2-5	NA
CARLTGAEGSYEQYF	TGTGCCAGACTTACTGGGGCGGAAGGGTCCTACGAGCAGTACTTC	NA	TRBV11-3	TRBJ2-7	NA
CAGRGGPAVDEQFF	TGTGCCGGTAGGGGGGGGCCCGCTGTGGATGAGCAGTTCTTC	NA	TRBV2	TRBJ2-1	NA
CASVSTGLQAFF	TGTGCCAGTGTCTCGACAGGGCTCCAAGCTTTCTTT	NA	TRBV19	TRBJ1-1	TRBD1
CSAREGQEAFF	TGCAGTGCTAGGGAGGGCCAGGAAGCTTTCTTT	NA	TRBV20-1	TRBJ1-1	NA
CASSALAGDNSPLHF	TGTGCCAGCAGCGCCTTAGCTGGCGATAATTCACCCCTCCACTTT	NA	TRBV9	TRBJ1-6	NA
CASSTDRVDGYTF	TGCGCCAGCAGCACGGACAGGGTGGACGGCTACACCTTC	few	TRBV5-1	TRBJ1-2	TRBD1
CASSSGQLRSKNIQYF	TGTGCCAGCAGTTCCGGACAGCTCAGGTCCAAAAACATTCAGTACTTC	once	TRBV6-5	TRBJ2-4	NA
CASVQGHEQYF	TGTGCCAGCGTACAGGGACACGAGCAGTACTTC	NA	TRBV28	TRBJ2-7	NA
CASSEREQPSPLHF	TGTGCCAGCAGTGAAAGGGAGCAACCGTCACCCCTCCACTTT	NA	TRBV6-1	TRBJ1-6	NA
CASRVDSLLNSPLHF	TGTGCCAGCAGAGTGGACAGCCTCTTAAATTCACCCCTCCACTTT	NA	TRBV6-5	TRBJ1-6	NA
CASSPKGQGLYEQYF	TGTGCCAGCTCACCCAAGGGACAGGGGCTCTACGAGCAGTACTTC	NA	TRBV18	TRBJ2-7	TRBD1
CASRRAGQETQYF	TGTGCCAGCAGACGAGCGGGGCAAGAGACCCAGTACTTC	NA	TRBV28	TRBJ2-5	TRBD2
CASSPRGDQETQYF	TGTGCCAGCAGTCCCCGGGGGGACCAAGAGACCCAGTACTTC	NA	TRBV7-3	TRBJ2-5	TRBD2
CASSGRGTGAGTGELFF	TGTGCCAGCAGTGGGCGGGGGACAGGGGCGGGCACCGGGGAGCTGTTTTTT	NA	TRBV2	TRBJ2-2	TRBD1
CASSLFGGTSGLVYEQYF	TGCGCCAGCAGCTTGTTCGGGGGCACCTCGGGACTAGTATACGAGCAGTACTTC	NA	TRBV5-1	TRBJ2-7	TRBD2
CASSPNSLYEQYF	TGTGCCAGCAGCCCTAATTCCCTTTACGAGCAGTACTTC	once	TRBV11-2	TRBJ2-7	NA
CASSQEVGDEKLFF	TGCGCCAGCAGCCAAGAAGTTGGAGACGAAAAACTGTTTTTT	NA	TRBV4-3	TRBJ1-4	NA
CASSQDRGGPGNTIYF	TGCGCCAGCAGCCAAGATCGAGGAGGGCCGGGAAACACCATATATTTT	NA	TRBV4-3	TRBJ1-3	NA
CATSSWTGPGSGNTIYF	TGTGCCACCAGCAGTTGGACAGGTCCCGGCTCTGGAAACACCATATATTTT	NA	TRBV15	TRBJ1-3	TRBD1
CASRIQGQNTEAFF	TGTGCCAGCCGTATCCAGGGACAGAACACTGAAGCTTTCTTT	NA	TRBV2	TRBJ1-1	NA
CASSLYRDGGYTF	TGTGCCAGCAGCCTCTACAGGGATGGCGGCTACACCTTC	NA	TRBV27	TRBJ1-2	NA
CASSFVLAVNTGELFF	TGTGCCAGCAGTTTTGTCCTAGCGGTGAACACCGGGGAGCTGTTTTTT	NA	TRBV28	TRBJ2-2	TRBD2
CAISGWGAGEQETQYF	TGTGCCATCAGTGGCTGGGGAGCGGGGGAACAAGAGACCCAGTACTTC	NA	TRBV10-3	TRBJ2-5	TRBD2
CASKIQGIPNQPQHF	TGTGCCAGCAAGATCCAGGGGATACCTAATCAGCCCCAGCATTTT	NA	TRBV2	TRBJ1-5	NA
CASSFGLAGLPSTDTQYF	TGTGCCAGCAGTTTCGGACTAGCGGGGCTACCTAGCACAGATACGCAGTATTTT	NA	TRBV28	TRBJ2-3	TRBD2
CASQQRVSTDTQYF	TGTGCCAGCCAGCAGCGGGTGAGCACAGATACGCAGTATTTT	NA	TRBV5-4	TRBJ2-3	NA
CASSLGLGHYEQYF	TGTGCCAGCAGCTTAGGTCTCGGACACTACGAGCAGTACTTC	once	TRBV11-2	TRBJ2-7	NA
CASSLGAPWETQYF	TGTGCCAGCAGCTTAGGTGCGCCATGGGAGACCCAGTACTTC	NA	TRBV7-8	TRBJ2-5	NA
CASSLAHSSYNSPLHF	TGTGCCAGCAGCTTAGCACACAGCTCCTATAATTCACCCCTCCACTTT	NA	TRBV11-2	TRBJ1-6	NA